This T cell receptor beta chain was sequenced in a study of T cells in localized non-small cell lung cancer. Germline loops: CDR1 MDHEN, CDR2 SYDVKM. The CDR3 consists of 15 residues. Trimming cost V 5 bases and J 3 bases, with 17 bases left between them. This clone ranks as medium-sized. Sequencing was performed with immunoSEQ multiplex PCR; in TCRdb, only in-frame clones are kept and a portion is missing. This sample yields approximately 3,000 clones, of which around 34% are seen a single time; 9.3% belongs to the top ten. The chain is built from TRBV28 and TRBJ2-7; the D gene is possibly TRBD1 (6 bases). The specimen was normal lung tissue next to the tumor, collected before any cancer treatment. The clonotype originates from a male donor older than 55 with stage I squamous cell lung carcinoma. The CDR3: CASSAAQGSIYEQYF. DNA of the CDR3: TGTGCCAGCAGTGCCGCACAGGGATCCATCTACGAGCAGTACTTC.